The entry below describes one T cell receptor (beta chain). The antigen remains unidentified. The sample belongs to a study of shared clonotypes between healthy human individuals. Study-level results: How much donors shared clonotypes was expected to be affected by sequencing depth.

Trimming removed 3 bases from V and 7 bases from J, with 8 bases in between. Germline V gene lookup returns CDR1 SGDLS and CDR2 YYNGEE. The CDR3 runs 12 residues. It was CD45RO-negative cells, positively selected for CCR7, that made up naive CD8 cells, with terminally differentiated effector memory CD45RA+ cells excluded. Libraries were prepared by immunoSEQ multiplex PCR; TCRdb keeps only in-frame clonotypes and omits some of them. Counted here are some 740,000 clones, almost 95% occurring once; the ten biggest clones make up 24%. The rearrangement uses TRBV9 and TRBJ1-3; possible D gene TRBD1, 6 bases. The clonotype comes from a man aged 25-45 years in good health. The sample was naive CD8+ T cells sorted from blood. The CDR3 region is CASSDQGNTIYF. The CDR3 DNA is TGTGCCAGCAGCGACCAGGGGAACACCATATATTTT.